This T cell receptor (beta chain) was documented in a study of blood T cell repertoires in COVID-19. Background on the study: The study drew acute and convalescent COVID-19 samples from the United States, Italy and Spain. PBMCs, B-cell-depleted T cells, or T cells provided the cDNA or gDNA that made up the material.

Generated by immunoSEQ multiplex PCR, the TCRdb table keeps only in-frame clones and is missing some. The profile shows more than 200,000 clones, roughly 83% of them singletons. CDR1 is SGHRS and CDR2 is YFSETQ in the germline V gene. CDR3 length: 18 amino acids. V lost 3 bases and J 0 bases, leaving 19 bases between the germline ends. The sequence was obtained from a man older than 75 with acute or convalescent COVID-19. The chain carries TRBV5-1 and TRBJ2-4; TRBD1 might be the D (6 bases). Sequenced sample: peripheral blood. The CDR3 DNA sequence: TGCGCCAGCAGCTCGAATCCCACAGGGACCGTAGCCAAAAACATTCAGTACTTC. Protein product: CASSSNPTGTVAKNIQYF.